This T cell receptor (beta chain) was obtained from a study of CD8 T cells in ankylosing spondylitis. This CDR3 region has 13 residues. Germline V lookup: CDR1 SQVTM, CDR2 ANQGSEA. Trimming removed 3 bases at V and 5 bases at J, with 10 bases between. MiXCR, applied by TCRdb to the 5' RACE reads, yields one record per CDR3 protein. The sample shows around 320,000 distinct CDR3 sequences, around 20% of them seen only once. The specimen sequenced was blood, either unsorted or a sorted T cell fraction (not recorded which). The TCR was taken from a female donor with ankylosing spondylitis or in good health (not recorded which). The chain couples TRBV29-1 to TRBJ2-2, with D perhaps TRBD1 or TRBD2 (5 bases each). The CDR3 DNA is TGCAGCGTTGACGGGACGGGAACCGGGGAGCTGTTTTTT. Its translation is CSVDGTGTGELFF.